Listed below are T cell receptor beta chains from one sample, sequenced in a study of cytomegalovirus exposure and HLA in healthy donors. Assay: immunoSEQ multiplex PCR; the TCRdb copy retains only in-frame clones and omits some. The data hold over 200,000 clones, with 82% observed a single time. Specimen: PBMCs. The receptors here all came from a middle-aged woman in good health and CMV-seropositive. Each CDR3 is given with its conserved first and last residue. A D gene is named only where the DNA matches it firmly. Some rows mark clone size as missing; the rest say once, few, many or name a class of expanded clone.

V	size	J	D	length	DNA	CDR3
TRBV7-9	NA	TRBJ2-7	TRBD1	15	TGTTCCAGCAGCCCGAGACAGGGGGTTGCCTACGAGCAGTACTTC	CSSSPRQGVAYEQYF
TRBV5-1	NA	TRBJ2-1	NA	16	TGCGCCAGCAGCTTGGTAGTCGGGAGCTCCTACAATGAGCAGTTCTTC	CASSLVVGSSYNEQFF
TRBV5-4	NA	TRBJ1-2	NA	15	TGTGCCAGCAGCTTTCCAGGGCGAACTAACTATGGCTACACCTTC	CASSFPGRTNYGYTF
TRBV5-1	NA	TRBJ2-5	TRBD1	16	TGCGCCAGCAGCCGGACCCTACAGGGGACCCAAGAGACCCAGTACTTC	CASSRTLQGTQETQYF
TRBV5-4	NA	TRBJ1-2	NA	13	TGTGCCAGCAGCTTGAACAGTTTCTATGGCTACACCTTC	CASSLNSFYGYTF
TRBV28	NA	TRBJ2-7	NA	13	TGTGCCAGCAGTTTACCTCAGGACTACGAGCAGTACTTC	CASSLPQDYEQYF
TRBV15	NA	TRBJ1-2	TRBD1	15	TGTGCCACCAGCAGAGATGCGACAGGGAACTATGGCTACACCTTC	CATSRDATGNYGYTF
TRBV19	NA	TRBJ1-5	TRBD1	13	TGTGCCGGGGGACAGGGATTGTGGCAGCCCCAGCATTTT	CAGGQGLWQPQHF
TRBV7-7	few	TRBJ2-7	NA	13	TGTGCCAGCAGCTTCGACCCCATCGGGGAGCAGTACTTC	CASSFDPIGEQYF
TRBV9	NA	TRBJ1-6	TRBD1	15	TGTGCCAGCAGCGTAGGGGGACAGGGGAATTCACCCCTCCACTTT	CASSVGGQGNSPLHF
TRBV6-5	NA	TRBJ1-5	NA	14	TGTGCCAGCTCCTTGGGAGGGATGAATCAGCCCCAGCATTTT	CASSLGGMNQPQHF
TRBV7-9	once	TRBJ1-2	NA	12	TGTGCCAGCAGCCCCACGGGCTATGGCTACACCTTC	CASSPTGYGYTF
TRBV7-3	NA	TRBJ2-3	TRBD2	15	TGTGCCAGCAGCCAAAGCGGGATTCGCACAGATACGCAGTATTTT	CASSQSGIRTDTQYF
TRBV7-9	NA	TRBJ2-4	NA	16	TGTTCCAGCAGCTTACTTCAGGGAATAGCCAAAAACATTCAGTACTTC	CSSSLLQGIAKNIQYF
TRBV2	NA	TRBJ2-7	TRBD2	14	TGTGCCAGCAGTTCCGGACTAGGATCCTACGAGCAGTACTTC	CASSSGLGSYEQYF